This T cell receptor (beta chain) was captured by sequencing in a study of early T cells in non-severe SARS-CoV-2 infection. Unique molecular identifiers tagged individual cDNA molecules. Each CDR3 protein is one row after TCRdb ran MiXCR on the 5' RACE reads. In the table there are more than 65,000 distinct CDR3 sequences, approximately 4.6% of which are singletons. Trimming pared 0 bases from V and 2 bases from J, leaving 9 bases between. The CDR3 contains 16 residues. Germline V CDR1 and CDR2: SGHDT, YYEEEE. This clonotype occurred many times. The rearrangement joins TRBV5-6 to TRBJ1-6; no reliable D call. The starting material was whole blood, obtained at baseline. This sequence originates from an adult who was a healthcare worker with PCR-confirmed SARS-CoV-2 infection or an uninfected control (not recorded which). The donor label of this sample is uncertain. This CDR3 is CASSLDGGTYNSPLHF. The DNA of the CDR3 is TGTGCCAGCAGCTTGGACGGTGGAACCTATAATTCACCCCTCCACTTT. Full variable domain (missing parts from reference TRBV5-6 and TRBJ1-6): DAGVTQSPTHLIKTRGQQVTLRCSPKSGHDTVSWYQQALGQGPQFIFQYYEEEERQRGNFPDRFSGHQFPNYSSELNVNALLLGDSALYLCASSLDGGTYNSPLHFGNGTRLTVT.